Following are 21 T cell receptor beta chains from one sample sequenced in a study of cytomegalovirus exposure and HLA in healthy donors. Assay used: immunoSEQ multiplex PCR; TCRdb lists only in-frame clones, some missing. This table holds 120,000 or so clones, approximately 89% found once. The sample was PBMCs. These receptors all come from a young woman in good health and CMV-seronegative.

This CDR3 is CATSRDLHGEQFF. CDR3 coding DNA: TGTGCCACCAGCAGAGATTTACATGGTGAGCAGTTCTTC. V and J are TRBV15 and TRBJ2-1; D unclear. This CDR3 contains 13 residues. Trimming removed 0 bases at V and 9 bases at J, with 9 bases between. CDR1 LNHNV and CDR2 YYDKDF come from the germline V gene (reference sequence).

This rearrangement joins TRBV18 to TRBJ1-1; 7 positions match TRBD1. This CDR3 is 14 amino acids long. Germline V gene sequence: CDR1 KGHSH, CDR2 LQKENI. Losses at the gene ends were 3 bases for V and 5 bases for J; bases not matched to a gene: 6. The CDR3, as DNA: TGTGCCAGCTCACCGAGCCAGGGGGGAACTGAAGCTTTCTTT. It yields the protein CASSPSQGGTEAFF.

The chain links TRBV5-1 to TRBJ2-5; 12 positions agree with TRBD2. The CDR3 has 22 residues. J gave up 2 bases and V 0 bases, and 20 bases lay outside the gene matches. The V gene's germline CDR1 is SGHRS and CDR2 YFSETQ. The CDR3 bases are TGCGCCAGCAGCTTGGCGGGGGGACTAGCGGGTAATATTGCCTGGAGGCAAGAGACCCAGTACTTC. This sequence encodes CASSLAGGLAGNIAWRQETQYF. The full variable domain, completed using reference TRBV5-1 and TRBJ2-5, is KAGVTQTPRYLIKTRGQQVTLSCSPISGHRSVSWYQQTPGQGLQFLFEYFSETQRNKGNFPGRFSGRQFSNSRSEMNVSTLELGDSALYLCASSLAGGLAGNIAWRQETQYFGPGTRLLVL.

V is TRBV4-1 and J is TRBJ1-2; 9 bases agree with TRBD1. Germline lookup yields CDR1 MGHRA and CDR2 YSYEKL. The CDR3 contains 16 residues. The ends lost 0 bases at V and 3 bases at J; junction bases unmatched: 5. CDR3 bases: TGCGCCAGCAGCCAAGATGGGGACAGGGATGACTATGGCTACACCTTC. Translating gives CASSQDGDRDDYGYTF.

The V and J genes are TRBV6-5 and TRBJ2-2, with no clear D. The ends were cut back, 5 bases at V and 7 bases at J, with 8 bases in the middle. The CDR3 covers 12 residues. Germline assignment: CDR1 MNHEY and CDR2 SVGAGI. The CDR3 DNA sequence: TGTGCCAGCAGTGAAGGCGGCGGGGAGCTGTTTTTT. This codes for CASSEGGGELFF.

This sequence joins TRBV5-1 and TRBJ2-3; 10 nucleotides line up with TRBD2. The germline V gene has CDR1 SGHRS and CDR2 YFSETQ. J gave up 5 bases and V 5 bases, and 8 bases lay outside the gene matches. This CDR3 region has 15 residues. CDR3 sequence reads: CASRIAGGQGDTQYF. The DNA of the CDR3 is TGCGCCAGCAGGATAGCGGGAGGCCAGGGAGATACGCAGTATTTT.

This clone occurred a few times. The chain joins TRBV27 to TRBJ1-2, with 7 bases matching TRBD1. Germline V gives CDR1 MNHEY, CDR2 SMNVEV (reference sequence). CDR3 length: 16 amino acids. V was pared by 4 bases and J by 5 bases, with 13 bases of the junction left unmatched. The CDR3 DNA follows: TGTGCCAGCAGTTCCCTCAGGGGGATAGTCAAATATGGCTACACCTTC. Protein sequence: CASSSLRGIVKYGYTF.

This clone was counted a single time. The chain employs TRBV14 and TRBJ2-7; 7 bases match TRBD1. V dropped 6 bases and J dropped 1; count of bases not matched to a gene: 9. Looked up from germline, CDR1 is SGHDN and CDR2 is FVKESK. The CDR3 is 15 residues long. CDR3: CASRRDSLNSYEQYV. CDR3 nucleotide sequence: TGTGCCAGCAGACGGGACAGCCTTAATTCCTACGAGCAGTACGTC.

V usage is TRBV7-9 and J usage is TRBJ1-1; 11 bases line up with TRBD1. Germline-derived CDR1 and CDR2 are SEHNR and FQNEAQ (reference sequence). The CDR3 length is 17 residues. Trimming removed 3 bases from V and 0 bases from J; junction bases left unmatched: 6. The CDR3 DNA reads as TGTGCCAGCAGCTTGGTCGGACAGGGGGCGATGAACACTGAAGCTTTCTTT. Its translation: CASSLVGQGAMNTEAFF.

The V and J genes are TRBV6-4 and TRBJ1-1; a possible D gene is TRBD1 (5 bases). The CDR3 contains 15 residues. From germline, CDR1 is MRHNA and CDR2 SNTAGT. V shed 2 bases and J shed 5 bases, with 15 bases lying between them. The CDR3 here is CASSDGPTGSTEAFF. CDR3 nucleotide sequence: TGTGCCAGCAGTGACGGCCCTACAGGTAGTACTGAAGCTTTCTTT.

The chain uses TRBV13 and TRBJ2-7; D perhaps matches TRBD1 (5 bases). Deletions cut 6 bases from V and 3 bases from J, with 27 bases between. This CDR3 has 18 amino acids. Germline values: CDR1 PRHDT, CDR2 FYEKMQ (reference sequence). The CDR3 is CASSQGVYGDLIGYEQYF. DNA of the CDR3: TGTGCCAGCAGTCAAGGGGTTTATGGAGACCTAATCGGCTACGAGCAGTACTTC.

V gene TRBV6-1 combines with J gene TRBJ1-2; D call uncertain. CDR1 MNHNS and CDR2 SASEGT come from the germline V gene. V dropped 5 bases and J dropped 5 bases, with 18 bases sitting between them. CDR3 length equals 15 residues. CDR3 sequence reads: CASSKWALGGYGYTF. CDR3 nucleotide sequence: TGTGCCAGCAGTAAATGGGCTCTCGGCGGGTATGGCTACACCTTC.

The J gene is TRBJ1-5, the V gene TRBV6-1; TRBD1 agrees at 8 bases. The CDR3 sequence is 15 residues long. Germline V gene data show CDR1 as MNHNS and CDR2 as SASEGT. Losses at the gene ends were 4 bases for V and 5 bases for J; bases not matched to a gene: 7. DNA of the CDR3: TGTGCCAGCAGTGGAGAACAGGGGGGGGATCAGCCCCAGCATTTT. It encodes CASSGEQGGDQPQHF.

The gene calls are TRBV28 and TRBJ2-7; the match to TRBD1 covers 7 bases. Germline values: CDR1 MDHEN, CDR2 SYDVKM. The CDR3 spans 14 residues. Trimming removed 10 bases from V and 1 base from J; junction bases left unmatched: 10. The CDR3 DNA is TGTGCCACCCGCCGGGACAGTATTTCCTACGAGCAGTACGTC. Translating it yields CATRRDSISYEQYV.

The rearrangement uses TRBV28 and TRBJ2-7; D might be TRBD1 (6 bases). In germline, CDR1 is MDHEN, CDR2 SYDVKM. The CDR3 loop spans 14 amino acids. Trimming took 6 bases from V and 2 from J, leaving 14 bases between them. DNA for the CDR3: TGTGCCAGCAGCGGTGGACAGTTTGCCTACGAGCAGTACGTC. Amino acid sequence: CASSGGQFAYEQYV.

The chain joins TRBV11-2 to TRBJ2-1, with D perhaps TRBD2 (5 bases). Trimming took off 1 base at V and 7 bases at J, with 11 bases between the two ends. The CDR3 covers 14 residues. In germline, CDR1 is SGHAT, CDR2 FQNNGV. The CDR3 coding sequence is TGTGCCAGCAGCTTAGCGGGGAATAGGAATGAGCAGTTCTTC. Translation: CASSLAGNRNEQFF.

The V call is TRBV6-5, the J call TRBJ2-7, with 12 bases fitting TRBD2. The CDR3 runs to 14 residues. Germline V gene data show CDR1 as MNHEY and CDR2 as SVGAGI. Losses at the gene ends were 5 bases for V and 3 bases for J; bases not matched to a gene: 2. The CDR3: CASSRLAGDYEQYF. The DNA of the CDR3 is TGTGCCAGCAGTCGACTAGCGGGAGACTACGAGCAGTACTTC.

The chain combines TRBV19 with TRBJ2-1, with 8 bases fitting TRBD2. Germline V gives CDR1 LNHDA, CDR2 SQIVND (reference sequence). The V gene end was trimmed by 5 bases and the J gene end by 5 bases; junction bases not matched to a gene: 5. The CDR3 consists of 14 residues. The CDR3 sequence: CASSPREGNNEQFF. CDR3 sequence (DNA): TGTGCCAGTAGTCCTCGGGAGGGGAACAATGAGCAGTTCTTC. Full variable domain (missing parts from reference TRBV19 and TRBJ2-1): DGGITQSPKYLFRKEGQNVTLSCEQNLNHDAMYWYRQDPGQGLRLIYYSQIVNDFQKGDIAEGYSVSREKKESFPLTVTSAQKNPTAFYLCASSPREGNNEQFFGPGTRLTVL.

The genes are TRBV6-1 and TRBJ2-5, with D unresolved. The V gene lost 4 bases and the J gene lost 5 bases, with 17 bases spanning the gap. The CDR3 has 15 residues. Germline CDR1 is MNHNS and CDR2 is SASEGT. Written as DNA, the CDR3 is TGTGCCAGCAGTGGTGCTCTAGTTGGTGTCGAGACCCAGTACTTC. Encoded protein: CASSGALVGVETQYF.

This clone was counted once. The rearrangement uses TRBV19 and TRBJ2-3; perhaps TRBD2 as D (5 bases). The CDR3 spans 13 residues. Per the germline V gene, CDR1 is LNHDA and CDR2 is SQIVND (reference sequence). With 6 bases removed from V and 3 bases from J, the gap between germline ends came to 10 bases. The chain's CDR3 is CASRSGGTDTQYF. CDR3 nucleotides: TGTGCCAGTAGGTCAGGAGGTACAGATACGCAGTATTTT.

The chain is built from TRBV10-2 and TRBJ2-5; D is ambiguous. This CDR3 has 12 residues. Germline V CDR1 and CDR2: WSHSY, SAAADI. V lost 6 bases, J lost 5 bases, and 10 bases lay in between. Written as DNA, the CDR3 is TGCGCCAGCAGGAGTGGTCCGGAGACCCAGTACTTC. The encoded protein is CASRSGPETQYF.